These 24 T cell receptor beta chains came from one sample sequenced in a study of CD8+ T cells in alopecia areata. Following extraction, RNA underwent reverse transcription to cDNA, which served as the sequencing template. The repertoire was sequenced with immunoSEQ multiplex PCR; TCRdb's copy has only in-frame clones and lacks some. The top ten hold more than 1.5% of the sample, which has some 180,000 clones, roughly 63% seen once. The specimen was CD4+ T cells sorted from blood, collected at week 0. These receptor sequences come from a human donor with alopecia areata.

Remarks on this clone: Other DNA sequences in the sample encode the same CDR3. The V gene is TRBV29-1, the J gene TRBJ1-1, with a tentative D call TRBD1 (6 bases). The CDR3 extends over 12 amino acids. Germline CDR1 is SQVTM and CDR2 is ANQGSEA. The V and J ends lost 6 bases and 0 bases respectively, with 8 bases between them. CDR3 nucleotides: TGCAGCGTCCAGGGGATGAACACTGAAGCTTTCTTT. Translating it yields CSVQGMNTEAFF.

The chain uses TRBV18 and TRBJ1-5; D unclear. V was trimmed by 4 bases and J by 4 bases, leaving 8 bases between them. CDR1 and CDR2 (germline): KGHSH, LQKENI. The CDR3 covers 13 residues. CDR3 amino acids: CASSQIRNQPQHF. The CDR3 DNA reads TGTGCCAGCTCACAAATTCGGAATCAGCCCCAGCATTTT.

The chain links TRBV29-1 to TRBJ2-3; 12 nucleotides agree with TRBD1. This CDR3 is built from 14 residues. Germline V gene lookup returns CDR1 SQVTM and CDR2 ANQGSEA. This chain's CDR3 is CRAGDRGPTDTQYF. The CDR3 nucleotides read TGCAGAGCTGGGGACAGGGGGCCAACAGATACGCAGTATTTT.

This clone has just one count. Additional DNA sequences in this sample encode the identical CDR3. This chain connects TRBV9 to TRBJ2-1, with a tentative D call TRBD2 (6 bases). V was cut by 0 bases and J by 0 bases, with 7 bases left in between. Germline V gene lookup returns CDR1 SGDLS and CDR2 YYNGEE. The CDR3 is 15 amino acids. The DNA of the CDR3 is TGTGCCAGCAGCGTAGCCGGGGGCTCCTACAATGAGCAGTTCTTC. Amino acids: CASSVAGGSYNEQFF.

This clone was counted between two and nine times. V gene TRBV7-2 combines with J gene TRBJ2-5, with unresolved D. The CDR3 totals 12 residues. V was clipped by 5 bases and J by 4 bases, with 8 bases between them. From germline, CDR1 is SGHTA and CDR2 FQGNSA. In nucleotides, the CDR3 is TGTGCCAGCAGCCAATCTGTAGAGACCCAGTACTTC. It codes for CASSQSVETQYF.

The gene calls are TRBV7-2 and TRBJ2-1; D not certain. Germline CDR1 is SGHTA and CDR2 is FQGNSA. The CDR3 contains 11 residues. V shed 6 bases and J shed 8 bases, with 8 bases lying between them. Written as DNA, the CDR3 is TGTGCCAGCAGAAACGGCGATGAGCAGTTCTTC. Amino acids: CASRNGDEQFF.

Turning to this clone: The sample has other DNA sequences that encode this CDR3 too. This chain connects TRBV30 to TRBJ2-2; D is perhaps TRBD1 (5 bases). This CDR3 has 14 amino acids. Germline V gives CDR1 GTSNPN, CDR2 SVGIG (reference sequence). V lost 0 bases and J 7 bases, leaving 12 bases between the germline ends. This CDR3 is CAWSVGQGHGELFF. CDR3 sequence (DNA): TGTGCCTGGAGTGTGGGGCAGGGCCACGGGGAGCTGTTTTTT.

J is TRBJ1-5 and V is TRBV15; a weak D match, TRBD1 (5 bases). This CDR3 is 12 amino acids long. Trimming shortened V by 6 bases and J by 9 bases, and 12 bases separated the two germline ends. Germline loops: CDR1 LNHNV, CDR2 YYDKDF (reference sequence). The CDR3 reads CATSSGLGPQHF. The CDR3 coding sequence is TGTGCCACCAGTTCAGGGTTGGGGCCCCAGCATTTT.

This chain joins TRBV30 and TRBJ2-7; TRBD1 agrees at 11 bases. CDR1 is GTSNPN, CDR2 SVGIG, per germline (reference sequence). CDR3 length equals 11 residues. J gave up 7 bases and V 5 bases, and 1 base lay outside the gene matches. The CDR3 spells CAWGTGGEQYF. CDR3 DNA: TGTGCCTGGGGGACAGGGGGAGAGCAGTACTTC.

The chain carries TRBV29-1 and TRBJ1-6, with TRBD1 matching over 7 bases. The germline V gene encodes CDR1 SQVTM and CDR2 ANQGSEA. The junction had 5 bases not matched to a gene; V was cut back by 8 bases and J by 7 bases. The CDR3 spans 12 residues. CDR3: CSIRQGNSPLHF. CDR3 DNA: TGCAGCATCCGACAGGGAAATTCACCCCTCCACTTT. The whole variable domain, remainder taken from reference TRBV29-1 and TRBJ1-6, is SAVISQKPSRDICQRGTSLTIQCQVDSQVTMMFWYRQQPGQSLTLIATANQGSEATYESGFVIDKFPISRPNLTFSTLTVSNMSPEDSSIYLCSIRQGNSPLHFGNGTRLTVT.

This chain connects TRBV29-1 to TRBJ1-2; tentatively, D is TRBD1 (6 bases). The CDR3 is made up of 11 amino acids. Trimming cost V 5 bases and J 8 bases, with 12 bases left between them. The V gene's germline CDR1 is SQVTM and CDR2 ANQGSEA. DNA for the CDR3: TGCAGCGTTTCAGGGGATTCAGGCTACACCTTC. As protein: CSVSGDSGYTF.

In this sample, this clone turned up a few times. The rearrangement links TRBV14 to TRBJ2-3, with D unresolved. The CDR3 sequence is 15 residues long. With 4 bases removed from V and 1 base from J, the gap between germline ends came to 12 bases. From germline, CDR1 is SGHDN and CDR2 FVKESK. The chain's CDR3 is CASSPVGIGTDTQYF. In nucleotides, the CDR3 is TGTGCCAGCAGCCCGGTGGGGATCGGCACAGATACGCAGTATTTT.

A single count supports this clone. The CDR3 coding sequence is TGTGCCTGGAGTGTAGGGACAAATAGCAATCAGCCCCAGCATTTT. Amino acids: CAWSVGTNSNQPQHF. The rearrangement links TRBV30 to TRBJ1-5; D is possibly TRBD1 (6 bases). The CDR3 consists of 15 residues. Per the germline V gene, CDR1 is GTSNPN and CDR2 is SVGIG (reference sequence). Trimming took off 0 bases at V and 0 bases at J, with 9 bases between the two ends.

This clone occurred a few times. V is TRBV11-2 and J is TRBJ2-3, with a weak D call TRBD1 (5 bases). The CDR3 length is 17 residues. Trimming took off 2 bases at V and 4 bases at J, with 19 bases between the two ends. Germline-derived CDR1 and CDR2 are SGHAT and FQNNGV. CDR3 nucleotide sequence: TGTGCCAGCAGCTTAACCGACAGTAGGGGATCGGCAGATACGCAGTATTTT. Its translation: CASSLTDSRGSADTQYF. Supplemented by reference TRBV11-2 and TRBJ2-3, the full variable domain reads EAGVAQSPRYKIIEKRQSVAFWCNPISGHATLYWYQQILGQGPKLLIQFQNNGVVDDSQLPKDRFSAERLKGVDSTLKIQPAKLEDSAVYLCASSLTDSRGSADTQYFGPGTRLTVL.

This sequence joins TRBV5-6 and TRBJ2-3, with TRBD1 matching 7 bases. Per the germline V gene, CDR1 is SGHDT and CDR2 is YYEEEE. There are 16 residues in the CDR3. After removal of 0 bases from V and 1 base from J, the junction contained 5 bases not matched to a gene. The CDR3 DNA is TGTGCCAGCAGCTTGGCCCGGGACAGACGCACAGATACGCAGTATTTT. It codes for CASSLARDRRTDTQYF.

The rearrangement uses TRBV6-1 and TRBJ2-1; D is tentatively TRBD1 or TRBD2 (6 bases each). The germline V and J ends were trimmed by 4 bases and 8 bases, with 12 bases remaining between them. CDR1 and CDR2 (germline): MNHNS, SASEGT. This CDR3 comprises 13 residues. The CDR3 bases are TGTGCCAGCAGTGCTGGGGGGCAGCATGAGCAGTTCTTC. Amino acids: CASSAGGQHEQFF.

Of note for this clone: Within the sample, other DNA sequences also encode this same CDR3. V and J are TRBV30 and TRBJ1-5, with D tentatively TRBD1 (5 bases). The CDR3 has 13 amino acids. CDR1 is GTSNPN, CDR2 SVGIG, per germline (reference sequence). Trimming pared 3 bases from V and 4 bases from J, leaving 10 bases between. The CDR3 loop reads CAWSGGLNQPQHF. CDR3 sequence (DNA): TGTGCCTGGAGCGGGGGGTTGAATCAGCCCCAGCATTTT.

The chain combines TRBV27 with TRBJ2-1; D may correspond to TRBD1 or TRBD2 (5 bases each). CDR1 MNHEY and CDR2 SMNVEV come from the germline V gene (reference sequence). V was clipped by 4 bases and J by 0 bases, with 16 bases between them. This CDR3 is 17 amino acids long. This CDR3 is CASSSSLGTSSYNEQFF. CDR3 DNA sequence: TGTGCCAGCAGTTCTTCACTGGGGACCAGCTCCTACAATGAGCAGTTCTTC.

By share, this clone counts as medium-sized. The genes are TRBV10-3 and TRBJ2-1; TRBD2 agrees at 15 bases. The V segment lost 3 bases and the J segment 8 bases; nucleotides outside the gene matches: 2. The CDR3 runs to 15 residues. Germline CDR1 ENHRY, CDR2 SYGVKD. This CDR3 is CAISEGTSGGHEQFF. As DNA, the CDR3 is TGTGCCATCAGTGAAGGGACTAGCGGGGGGCATGAGCAGTTCTTC.

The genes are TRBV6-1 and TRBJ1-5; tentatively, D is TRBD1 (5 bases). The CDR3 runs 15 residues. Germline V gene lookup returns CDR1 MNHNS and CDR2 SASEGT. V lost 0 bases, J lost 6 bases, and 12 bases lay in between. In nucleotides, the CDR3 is TGTGCCAGCAGTGAAGCGACAGCCGCAGTTCAGCCCCAGCATTTT. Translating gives CASSEATAAVQPQHF.

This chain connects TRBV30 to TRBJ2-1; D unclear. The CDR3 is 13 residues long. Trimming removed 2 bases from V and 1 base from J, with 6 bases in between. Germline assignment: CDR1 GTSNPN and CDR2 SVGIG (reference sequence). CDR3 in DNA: TGTGCCTGGAGTATCCGGTCCTACAATGAGCAGTTCTTC. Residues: CAWSIRSYNEQFF. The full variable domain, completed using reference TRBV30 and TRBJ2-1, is SQTIHQWPATLVQPVGSPLSLECTVEGTSNPNLYWYRQAAGRGLQLLFYSVGIGQISSEVPQNLSASRPQDRQFILSSKKLLLSDSGFYLCAWSIRSYNEQFFGPGTRLTVL.

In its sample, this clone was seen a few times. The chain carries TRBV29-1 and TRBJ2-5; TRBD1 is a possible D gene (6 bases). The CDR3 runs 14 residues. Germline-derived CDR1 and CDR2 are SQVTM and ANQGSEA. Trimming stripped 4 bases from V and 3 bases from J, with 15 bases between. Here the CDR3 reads CSVGEGVRKETQYF. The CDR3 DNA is TGCAGCGTTGGAGAGGGGGTCCGCAAAGAGACCCAGTACTTC.

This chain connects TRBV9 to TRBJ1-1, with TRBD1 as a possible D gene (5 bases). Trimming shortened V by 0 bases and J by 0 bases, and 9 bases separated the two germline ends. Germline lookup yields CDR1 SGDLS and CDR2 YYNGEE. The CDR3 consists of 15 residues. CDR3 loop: CASSVEGSMNTEAFF. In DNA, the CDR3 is TGTGCCAGCAGCGTAGAGGGGAGCATGAACACTGAAGCTTTCTTT.

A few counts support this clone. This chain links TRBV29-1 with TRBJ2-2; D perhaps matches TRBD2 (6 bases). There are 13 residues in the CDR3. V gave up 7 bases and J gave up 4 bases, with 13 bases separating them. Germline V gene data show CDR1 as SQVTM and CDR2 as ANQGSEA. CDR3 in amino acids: CSGGAMGTGELFF. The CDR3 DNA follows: TGCAGCGGCGGGGCGATGGGCACCGGGGAGCTGTTTTTT.